This T cell receptor (beta chain) derives from a study of cytomegalovirus exposure and HLA in healthy donors. Amplification used 60 Vbeta primers and 13 Jbeta primers. Sequencing was performed with immunoSEQ multiplex PCR; in TCRdb, only in-frame clones are kept and a portion is missing. The profile covers under 150,000 clones, with about 76% appearing a single time and 0.7% taken by the ten largest. Findings and limits, study-wide: TCR beta chain V- and J-gene trimming was linked, in a later analysis, to a missense variant in DCLRE1C. A list of 150 to 200 TCR beta chains associated with cytomegalovirus was given.

Concerning this clone: Its target is unknown.

V lost 3 bases and J lost 4; bases outside the gene matches: 6. The CDR3 has 15 amino acids. Germline CDR1 and CDR2: MDHEN and SYDVKM. The chain uses TRBV28 and TRBJ1-2; TRBD1 aligns across 9 bases. This TCR was sampled from a man between 18 and 35 years old in good health and CMV-seronegative. Input material: PBMCs. This chain's CDR3 is CASSLGTGFVYGYTF. The CDR3 DNA reads as TGTGCCAGCAGTTTGGGGACAGGGTTTGTCTATGGCTACACCTTC.